A single T cell receptor (beta chain) is shown here with its context. Every sorted population was more than 95% pure. This record belongs to a study of beta chain features in type 1 diabetes. V was trimmed by 2 bases and J by 2 bases, leaving 2 bases between them. CDR3 size: 12 residues. Germline V CDR1 and CDR2: LNHDA, SQIVND (reference sequence). The sequenced template was cDNA made from the entire isolated RNA. Method: immunoSEQ multiplex PCR; TCRdb's copy keeps in-frame clones and lacks some. The sample has roughly 610,000 clones, about a sixth seen once. The sequencing sample was made of naive CD4+ T cells from blood. The rearrangement uses TRBV19 and TRBJ2-3; D gene unclear. The sequence came from a man aged 18 to 29 in good health. CDR3 nucleotides: TGTGCCAGTAGTATAAACACAGATACGCAGTATTTT. It yields the protein CASSINTDTQYF.